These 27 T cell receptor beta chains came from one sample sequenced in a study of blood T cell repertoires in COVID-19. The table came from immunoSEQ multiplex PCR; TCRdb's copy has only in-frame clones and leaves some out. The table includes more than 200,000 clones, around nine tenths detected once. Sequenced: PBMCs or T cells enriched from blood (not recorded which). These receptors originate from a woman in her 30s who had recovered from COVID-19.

The CDR3 is CSVGADKGYTF. The DNA of the CDR3 is TGCAGCGTCGGTGCCGACAAGGGCTACACCTTC. The chain employs TRBV29-1 and TRBJ1-2; D not resolved. The V end lost 6 bases, the J end lost 8 bases, and 13 bases lay between the germline ends. The germline gives CDR1 SQVTM, CDR2 ANQGSEA. This CDR3 is 11 amino acids long.

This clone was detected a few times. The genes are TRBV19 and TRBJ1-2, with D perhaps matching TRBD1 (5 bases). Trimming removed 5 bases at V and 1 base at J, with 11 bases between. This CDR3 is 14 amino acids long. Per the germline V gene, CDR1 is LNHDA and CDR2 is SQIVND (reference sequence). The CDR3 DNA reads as TGTGCCAGTAGTTTTGGACAAATTAACTATGGCTACACCTTC. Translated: CASSFGQINYGYTF.

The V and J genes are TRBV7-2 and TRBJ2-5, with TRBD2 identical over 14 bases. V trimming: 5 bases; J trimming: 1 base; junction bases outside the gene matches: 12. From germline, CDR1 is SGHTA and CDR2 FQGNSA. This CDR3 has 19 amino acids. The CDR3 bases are TGTGCCAGCAGCCCTGACGTTTGGACTAGCGGGAGGAGCCAAGAGACCCAGTACTTC. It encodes CASSPDVWTSGRSQETQYF.

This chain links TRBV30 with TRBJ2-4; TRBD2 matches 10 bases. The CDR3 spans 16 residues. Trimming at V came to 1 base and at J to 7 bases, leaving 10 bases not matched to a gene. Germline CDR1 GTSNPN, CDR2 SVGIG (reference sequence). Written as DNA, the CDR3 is TGTGCCTGGAGTGCCTTGAGCGGGAGGGCCTTTAACATTCAGTACTTC. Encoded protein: CAWSALSGRAFNIQYF.

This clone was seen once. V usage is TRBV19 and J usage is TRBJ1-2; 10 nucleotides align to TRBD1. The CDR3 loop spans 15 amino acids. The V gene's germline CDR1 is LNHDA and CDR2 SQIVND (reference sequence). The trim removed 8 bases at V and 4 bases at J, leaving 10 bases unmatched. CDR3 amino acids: CASRGDRGLIYGYTF. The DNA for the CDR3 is TGTGCCAGTCGGGGGGACAGGGGACTTATCTATGGCTACACCTTC.

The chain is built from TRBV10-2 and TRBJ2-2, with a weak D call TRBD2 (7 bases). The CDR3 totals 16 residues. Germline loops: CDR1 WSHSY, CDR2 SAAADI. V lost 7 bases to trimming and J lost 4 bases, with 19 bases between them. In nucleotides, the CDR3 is TGCGCCAGCACGGGGGGCGCGGGTCTGGGCACCGGGGAGCTGTTTTTT. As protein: CASTGGAGLGTGELFF.

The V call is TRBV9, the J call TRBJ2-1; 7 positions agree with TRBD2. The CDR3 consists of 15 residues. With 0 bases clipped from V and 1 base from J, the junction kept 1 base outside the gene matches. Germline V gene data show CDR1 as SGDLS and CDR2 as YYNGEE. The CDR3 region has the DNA TGTGCCAGCAGCGTAGCGGGAGGATCCTACAATGAGCAGTTCTTC. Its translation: CASSVAGGSYNEQFF.

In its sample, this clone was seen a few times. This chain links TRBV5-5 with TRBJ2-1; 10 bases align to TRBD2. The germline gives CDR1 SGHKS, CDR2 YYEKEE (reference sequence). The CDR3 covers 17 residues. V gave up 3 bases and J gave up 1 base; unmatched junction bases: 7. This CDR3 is CASSSPATSGSYNEQFF. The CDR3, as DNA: TGTGCCAGCAGCTCTCCTGCGACTAGCGGGTCCTACAATGAGCAGTTCTTC.

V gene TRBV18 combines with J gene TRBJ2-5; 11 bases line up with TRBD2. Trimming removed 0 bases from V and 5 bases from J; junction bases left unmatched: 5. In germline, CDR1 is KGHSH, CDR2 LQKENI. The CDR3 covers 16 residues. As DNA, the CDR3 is TGTGCCAGCTCACCACCCACTAGCGGGGGCTGGGAGACCCAGTACTTC. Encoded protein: CASSPPTSGGWETQYF.

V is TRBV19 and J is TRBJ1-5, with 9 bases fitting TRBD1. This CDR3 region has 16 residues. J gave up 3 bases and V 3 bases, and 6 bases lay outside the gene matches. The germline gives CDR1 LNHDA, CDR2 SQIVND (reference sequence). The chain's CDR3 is CASSIWGQGFNQPQHF. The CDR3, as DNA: TGTGCCAGTAGTATCTGGGGACAGGGATTCAATCAGCCCCAGCATTTT.

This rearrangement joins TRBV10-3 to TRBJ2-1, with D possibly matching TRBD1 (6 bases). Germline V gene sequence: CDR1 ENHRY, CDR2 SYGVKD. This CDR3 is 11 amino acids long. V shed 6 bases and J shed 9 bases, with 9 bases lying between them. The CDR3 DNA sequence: TGTGCCATCAGCAAGGACAGTGAGCAGTTCTTC. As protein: CAISKDSEQFF.

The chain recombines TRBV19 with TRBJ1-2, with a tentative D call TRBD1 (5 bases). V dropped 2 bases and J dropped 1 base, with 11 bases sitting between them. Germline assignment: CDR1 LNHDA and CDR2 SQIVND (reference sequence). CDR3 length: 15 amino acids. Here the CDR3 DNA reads TGTGCCAGTAGTATACCCGGGAGGGGTAACTATGGCTACACCTTC. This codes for CASSIPGRGNYGYTF.

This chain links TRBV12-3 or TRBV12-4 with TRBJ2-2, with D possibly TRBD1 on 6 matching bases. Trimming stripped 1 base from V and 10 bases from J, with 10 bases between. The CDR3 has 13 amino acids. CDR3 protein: CASSLDRVEELFF. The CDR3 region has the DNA TGTGCCAGCAGTTTAGACAGGGTCGAGGAGCTGTTTTTT.

In DNA, the CDR3 is TGTGCCAGCAGTCTACCCAATCGGGGAGGGCGATACGAGCAGTACTTC. Translation gives CASSLPNRGGRYEQYF. This chain joins TRBV28 and TRBJ2-7, with 7 nucleotides matching TRBD2. Per the germline V gene, CDR1 is MDHEN and CDR2 is SYDVKM. The J segment lost 4 bases and the V segment lost 5 bases, leaving 14 bases of the junction unmatched. The CDR3 loop spans 16 amino acids. Filled out from reference TRBV28 and TRBJ2-7, the complete variable domain reads DVKVTQSSRYLVKRTGEKVFLECVQDMDHENMFWYRQDPGLGLRLIYFSYDVKMKEKGDIPEGYSVSREKKERFSLILESASTNQTSMYLCASSLPNRGGRYEQYFGPGTRLTVT.

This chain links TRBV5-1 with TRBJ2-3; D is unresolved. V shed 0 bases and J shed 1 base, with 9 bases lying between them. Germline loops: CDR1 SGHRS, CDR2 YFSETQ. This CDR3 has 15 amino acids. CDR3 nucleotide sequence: TGCGCCAGCAGCTTGGGGGCGAGACGCACAGATACGCAGTATTTT. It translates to CASSLGARRTDTQYF.

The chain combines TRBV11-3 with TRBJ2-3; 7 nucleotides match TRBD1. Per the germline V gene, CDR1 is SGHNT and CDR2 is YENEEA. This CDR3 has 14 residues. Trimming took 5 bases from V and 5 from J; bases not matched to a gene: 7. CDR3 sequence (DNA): TGTGCCAGCAGCCAACGGGACAGTAAAGATACGCAGTATTTT. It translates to CASSQRDSKDTQYF.

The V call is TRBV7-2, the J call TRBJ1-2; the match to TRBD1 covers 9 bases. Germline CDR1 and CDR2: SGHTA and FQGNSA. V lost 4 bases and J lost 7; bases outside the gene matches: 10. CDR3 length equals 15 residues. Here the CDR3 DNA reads TGTGCCAGCAGCTCCCGAGGGGGACAGGGACTTGGCTACACCTTC. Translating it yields CASSSRGGQGLGYTF. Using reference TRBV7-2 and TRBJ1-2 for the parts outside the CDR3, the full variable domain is GAGVSQSPSNKVTEKGKDVELRCDPISGHTALYWYRQSLGQGLEFLIYFQGNSAPDKSGLPSDRFSAERTGGSVSTLTIQRTQQEDSAVYLCASSSRGGQGLGYTFGSGTRLTVV.

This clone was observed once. CDR3 amino acids: CASTPSFGLAGEQYF. CDR3 nucleotide sequence: TGTGCCAGCACTCCATCCTTTGGACTAGCTGGGGAGCAGTACTTC. The chain has TRBV28 and TRBJ2-7, with 8 bases fitting TRBD2. Trimming cost V 7 bases and J 7 bases; bases outside gene matches: 15. Germline V gives CDR1 MDHEN, CDR2 SYDVKM. This CDR3 is 15 amino acids long.

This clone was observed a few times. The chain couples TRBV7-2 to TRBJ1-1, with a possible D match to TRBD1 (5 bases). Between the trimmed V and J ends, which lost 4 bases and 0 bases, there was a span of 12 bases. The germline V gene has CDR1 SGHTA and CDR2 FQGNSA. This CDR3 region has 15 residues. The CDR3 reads CASSSMWGVNTEAFF. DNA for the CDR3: TGTGCCAGCAGCTCGATGTGGGGGGTGAACACTGAAGCTTTCTTT.

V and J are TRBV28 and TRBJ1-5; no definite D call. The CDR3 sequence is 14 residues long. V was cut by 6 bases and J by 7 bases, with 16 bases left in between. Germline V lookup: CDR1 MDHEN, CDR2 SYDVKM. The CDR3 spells CASSPPESWQPQHF. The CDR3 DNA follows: TGTGCCAGCAGCCCCCCCGAGTCATGGCAGCCCCAGCATTTT.

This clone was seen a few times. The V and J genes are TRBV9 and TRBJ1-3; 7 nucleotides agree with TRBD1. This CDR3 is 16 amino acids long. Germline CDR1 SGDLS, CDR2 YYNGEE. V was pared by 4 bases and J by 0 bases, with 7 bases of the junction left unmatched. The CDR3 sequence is CASSLSTGFSGNTIYF. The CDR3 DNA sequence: TGTGCCAGCAGCCTATCGACAGGGTTCTCTGGAAACACCATATATTTT. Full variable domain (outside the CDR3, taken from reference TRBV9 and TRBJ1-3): DSGVTQTPKHLITATGQRVTLRCSPRSGDLSVYWYQQSLDQGLQFLIQYYNGEERAKGNILERFSAQQFPDLHSELNLSSLELGDSALYFCASSLSTGFSGNTIYFGEGSWLTVV.

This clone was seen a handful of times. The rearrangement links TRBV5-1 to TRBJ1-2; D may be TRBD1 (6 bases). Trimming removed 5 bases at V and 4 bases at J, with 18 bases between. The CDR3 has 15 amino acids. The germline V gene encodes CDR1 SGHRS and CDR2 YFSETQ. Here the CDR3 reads CASRPGTQGFYGYTF. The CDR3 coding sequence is TGCGCCAGCAGACCCGGGACACAGGGCTTCTATGGCTACACCTTC.

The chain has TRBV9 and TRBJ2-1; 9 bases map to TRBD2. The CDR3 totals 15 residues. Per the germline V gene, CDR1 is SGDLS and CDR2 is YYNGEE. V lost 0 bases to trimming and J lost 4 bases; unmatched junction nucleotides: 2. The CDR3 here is CASSVETSGYNEQFF. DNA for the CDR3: TGTGCCAGCAGCGTAGAAACTAGCGGGTACAATGAGCAGTTCTTC.

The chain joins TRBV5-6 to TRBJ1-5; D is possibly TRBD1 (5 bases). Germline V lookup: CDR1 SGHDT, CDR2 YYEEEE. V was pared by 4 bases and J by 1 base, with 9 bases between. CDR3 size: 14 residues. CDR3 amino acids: CASSQGISNQPQHF. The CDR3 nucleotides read TGTGCCAGCAGCCAGGGAATCAGCAATCAGCCCCAGCATTTT.

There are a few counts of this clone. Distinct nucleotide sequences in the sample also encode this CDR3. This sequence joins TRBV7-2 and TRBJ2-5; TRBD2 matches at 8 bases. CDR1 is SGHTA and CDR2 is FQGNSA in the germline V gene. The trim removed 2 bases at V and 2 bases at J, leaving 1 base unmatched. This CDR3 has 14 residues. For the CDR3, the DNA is TGTGCCAGCAGCTTAACTAGCGGACAAGAGACCCAGTACTTC. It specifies CASSLTSGQETQYF. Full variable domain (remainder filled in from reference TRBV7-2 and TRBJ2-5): GAGVSQSPSNKVTEKGKDVELRCDPISGHTALYWYRQSLGQGLEFLIYFQGNSAPDKSGLPSDRFSAERTGGSVSTLTIQRTQQEDSAVYLCASSLTSGQETQYFGPGTRLLVL.

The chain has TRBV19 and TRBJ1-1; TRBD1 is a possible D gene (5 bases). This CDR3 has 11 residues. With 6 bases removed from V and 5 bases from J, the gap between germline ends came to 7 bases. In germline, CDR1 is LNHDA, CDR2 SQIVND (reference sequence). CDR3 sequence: CASRGLTEAFF. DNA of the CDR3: TGTGCCAGTAGGGGACTAACTGAAGCTTTCTTT. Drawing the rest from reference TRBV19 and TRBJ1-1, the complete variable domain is DGGITQSPKYLFRKEGQNVTLSCEQNLNHDAMYWYRQDPGQGLRLIYYSQIVNDFQKGDIAEGYSVSREKKESFPLTVTSAQKNPTAFYLCASRGLTEAFFGQGTRLTVV.

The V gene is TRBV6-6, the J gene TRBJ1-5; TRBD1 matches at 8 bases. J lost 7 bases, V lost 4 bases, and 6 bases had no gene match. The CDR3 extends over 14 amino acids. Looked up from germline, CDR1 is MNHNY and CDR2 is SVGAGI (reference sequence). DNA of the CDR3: TGTGCCAGCAGTTTACAGGGGGACGTCCAGCCCCAGCATTTT. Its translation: CASSLQGDVQPQHF.